The 25 T cell receptor beta chains below come from one sample, sequenced in a study of OX40 agonist ivuxolimab in advanced cancers. TCRdb's table, derived via immunoSEQ multiplex PCR, lists solely in-frame clones and lacks some. Of more than 60,000 clones listed, approximately 94% were seen once; the top ten hold around a sixth. The source material was CD4+ or CD8+ T cells sorted from blood, sampled in a trial of the OX40 agonist ivuxolimab. All receptors come from an adult with an advanced solid tumor such as melanoma, head and neck, liver or kidney cancer.

The chain uses TRBV5-1 and TRBJ1-1, with 11 bases lining up with TRBD1. The junction had 4 bases not matched to a gene; V was cut back by 2 bases and J by 7 bases. This CDR3 has 14 residues. Germline values: CDR1 SGHRS, CDR2 YFSETQ. The CDR3 region is CASSFRTGGLEAFF. CDR3 DNA: TGCGCCAGCAGCTTCAGGACAGGGGGCCTTGAAGCTTTCTTT.

This clone was recorded once. This chain uses TRBV9 with TRBJ2-1, with D perhaps given as TRBD1 or TRBD2 (7 bases each). V was cut by 4 bases and J by 3 bases, with 17 bases left in between. The CDR3 contains 16 residues. CDR1 and CDR2 from the germline V gene are SGDLS and YYNGEE. CDR3 bases: TGTGCCAGCAGCTCCCGAGCAGGGGGGGGCTACAATGAGCAGTTCTTC. Translated, it gives CASSSRAGGGYNEQFF.

V is TRBV27 and J is TRBJ1-4; no clear D. Germline V gene sequence: CDR1 MNHEY, CDR2 SMNVEV (reference sequence). The germline V and J ends were trimmed by 5 bases and 0 bases, with 7 bases remaining between them. The CDR3 spans 14 residues. The CDR3 DNA follows: TGTGCCAGCAGTATATATGCAACTAATGAAAAACTGTTTTTT. The encoded protein is CASSIYATNEKLFF.

The chain recombines TRBV10-1 with TRBJ1-1; 12 bases agree with TRBD1. The CDR3 contains 15 residues. J lost 1 base, V lost 4 bases, and 1 base had no gene match. The germline CDR1 and CDR2 sequences are WNHNN and SYGVQD (reference sequence). The CDR3 sequence is CASSGDRGRNTEAFF. The CDR3 region has the DNA TGCGCCAGCAGTGGGGACAGGGGGCGGAACACTGAAGCTTTCTTT.

The rearrangement links TRBV5-6 to TRBJ2-5; 8 nucleotides match TRBD2. The ends lost 3 bases at V and 2 bases at J; junction bases unmatched: 0. Germline CDR1 SGHDT, CDR2 YYEEEE. The CDR3 runs to 13 residues. The CDR3 DNA follows: TGTGCCAGCAGCTCGGGGGGGCAAGAGACCCAGTACTTC. Protein product: CASSSGGQETQYF.

The chain links TRBV7-9 to TRBJ2-6; TRBD1 aligns across 10 bases. Germline V gene sequence: CDR1 SEHNR, CDR2 FQNEAQ (reference sequence). This CDR3 is built from 18 residues. J lost 0 bases, V lost 1 base, and 3 bases had no gene match. The CDR3 spells CASSLGTGGTSGANVLTF. The CDR3 nucleotides are TGTGCCAGCAGCTTAGGGACAGGGGGTACCTCTGGGGCCAACGTCCTGACTTTC. The full variable domain, completed using reference TRBV7-9 and TRBJ2-6, is DTGVSQNPRHKITKRGQNVTFRCDPISEHNRLYWYRQTLGQGPEFLTYFQNEAQLEKSRLLSDRFSAERPKGSFSTLEIQRTEQGDSAMYLCASSLGTGGTSGANVLTFGAGSRLTVL.

This clone was seen once. The V gene is TRBV6-5, the J gene TRBJ2-3; the match to TRBD2 covers 8 bases. The CDR3 runs 16 residues. From germline, CDR1 is MNHEY and CDR2 SVGAGI. V shed 0 bases and J 6 bases; nucleotides not matched to a gene: 8. As DNA, the CDR3 is TGTGCCAGCAGTTACTCAAGAGCGGGAGTCTCGGATACGCAGTATTTT. This codes for CASSYSRAGVSDTQYF.

V gene TRBV7-2 combines with J gene TRBJ2-7; unclear D gene. The ends were cut back, 7 bases at V and 3 bases at J, with 13 bases in the middle. The CDR3 is made up of 13 amino acids. CDR1 and CDR2 from the germline V gene are SGHTA and FQGNSA. The CDR3 here is CASTPMGIYEQYF. The CDR3 region has the DNA TGTGCCAGCACCCCCATGGGTATCTACGAGCAGTACTTC.

The chain has TRBV9 and TRBJ2-5; perhaps TRBD2 as D (5 bases). V was cut by 4 bases and J by 1 base, with 11 bases left in between. This CDR3 spans 14 amino acids. Germline V gives CDR1 SGDLS, CDR2 YYNGEE. The CDR3 spells CASSPAEAQETQYF. The CDR3 nucleotides are TGTGCCAGCAGCCCGGCGGAGGCCCAAGAGACCCAGTACTTC.

The V and J genes are TRBV7-3 and TRBJ2-3; maybe TRBD2 (6 bases). The CDR3 has 14 amino acids. V was trimmed by 3 bases and J by 1 base, leaving 8 bases between them. Looked up from germline, CDR1 is SGHTA and CDR2 is FQGTGA. The CDR3 reads CASSLTGGTDTQYF. CDR3 in DNA: TGTGCCAGCAGCTTGACGGGAGGCACAGATACGCAGTATTTT.

This clone was detected only once. This chain joins TRBV6-5 and TRBJ2-1, with D maybe TRBD2 (5 bases). Deletions cut 0 bases from V and 5 bases from J, with 8 bases between. The CDR3 runs to 14 residues. The germline V gene has CDR1 MNHEY and CDR2 SVGAGI. Here the CDR3 DNA reads TGTGCCAGCAGTTACTCGTCCGGGAACAATGAGCAGTTCTTC. Protein product: CASSYSSGNNEQFF.

In this sample, this clone turned up a few times. J is TRBJ1-1 and V is TRBV19, with no clear D. V was cut by 5 bases and J by 5 bases, with 12 bases left in between. The CDR3 consists of 13 residues. Germline V gene data show CDR1 as LNHDA and CDR2 as SQIVND (reference sequence). The CDR3 loop is CASSPRGGTEAFF. The CDR3 region has the DNA TGTGCCAGTAGTCCCCGGGGAGGAACTGAAGCTTTCTTT.

The V gene is TRBV19, the J gene TRBJ2-3; possible D gene TRBD1, 6 bases. The CDR3 has 16 residues. V was clipped by 10 bases and J by 0 bases, with 20 bases between them. CDR1 and CDR2 from the germline V gene are LNHDA and SQIVND (reference sequence). Here the CDR3 DNA reads TGTGCCACTGGGTACAGGGCATACCCTAGCACAGATACGCAGTATTTT. It encodes CATGYRAYPSTDTQYF.

The chain employs TRBV4-1 and TRBJ2-5; weak D call: TRBD2 (5 bases). The CDR3 has 17 residues. With 2 bases removed from V and 5 bases from J, the gap between germline ends came to 21 bases. Germline V gene data show CDR1 as MGHRA and CDR2 as YSYEKL. CDR3 in amino acids: CASSQSPAIQPGETQYF. CDR3 DNA: TGCGCCAGCAGCCAATCTCCCGCCATTCAGCCGGGGGAGACCCAGTACTTC.

This clone was seen once. This chain connects TRBV5-1 to TRBJ2-1, with D possibly TRBD1 on 5 matching bases. Germline assignment: CDR1 SGHRS and CDR2 YFSETQ. Between the trimmed V and J ends, which lost 0 bases and 0 bases, there was a span of 10 bases. The CDR3 spans 16 residues. CDR3 DNA sequence: TGCGCCAGCAGCTTGGCCAGGACAAGCTCCTACAATGAGCAGTTCTTC. Translation: CASSLARTSSYNEQFF.

The genes are TRBV5-6 and TRBJ1-1, with TRBD1 as a possible D gene (5 bases). The CDR3 runs to 15 residues. In germline, CDR1 is SGHDT, CDR2 YYEEEE. The V and J ends lost 3 bases and 1 base respectively, with 13 bases between them. The CDR3 region is CASSSRGPENTEAFF. The CDR3 DNA follows: TGTGCCAGCAGCTCCCGGGGACCGGAGAACACTGAAGCTTTCTTT.

This clone appeared once. This chain joins TRBV9 and TRBJ2-1; D gene unclear. V was shortened by 2 bases and J by 5 bases, with 5 bases between the two germline ends. Germline values: CDR1 SGDLS, CDR2 YYNGEE. The CDR3 totals 12 residues. The CDR3 sequence: CASSVFDNEQFF. The CDR3 DNA reads TGTGCCAGCAGCGTTTTTGACAATGAGCAGTTCTTC.

The chain joins TRBV29-1 to TRBJ2-7, with 7 nucleotides matching TRBD1. After removal of 6 bases from V and 3 bases from J, the junction contained 5 bases not matched to a gene. CDR1 is SQVTM and CDR2 is ANQGSEA in the germline V gene. The CDR3 spans 12 residues. CDR3 sequence (DNA): TGCAGCGTCGTTAGGACAGGCTACGAGCAGTACTTC. This encodes CSVVRTGYEQYF.

J is TRBJ2-7 and V is TRBV6-5; D remains ambiguous. Trimming removed 4 bases from V and 3 bases from J, with 10 bases in between. The germline gives CDR1 MNHEY, CDR2 SVGAGI. The CDR3 is 13 amino acids. The CDR3 bases are TGTGCCAGCAGTTCCGGCAGATACTACGAGCAGTACTTC. Translated: CASSSGRYYEQYF.

The rearrangement joins TRBV19 to TRBJ1-5; no definite D call. V was trimmed by 3 bases and J by 2 bases, leaving 11 bases between them. From germline, CDR1 is LNHDA and CDR2 SQIVND (reference sequence). The CDR3 consists of 15 residues. The DNA of the CDR3 is TGTGCCAGTAGTATCTGGACCGGAGGCAATCAGCCCCAGCATTTT. Its translation is CASSIWTGGNQPQHF.

The count of this clone is one. The CDR3 region has the DNA TGTGCCAGCAGCTTGGGGGACGGGAGCTACGAGCAGTACTTC. As protein: CASSLGDGSYEQYF. V gene TRBV5-6 combines with J gene TRBJ2-7, with a weak D call TRBD2 (6 bases). Germline V CDR1 and CDR2: SGHDT, YYEEEE. The CDR3 contains 14 residues. V dropped 0 bases and J dropped 3 bases, with 10 bases sitting between them.

The chain links TRBV5-1 to TRBJ2-7; 9 nucleotides line up with TRBD1. The CDR3 is made up of 16 amino acids. After removal of 4 bases from V and 3 bases from J, the junction contained 11 bases not matched to a gene. Germline V gene sequence: CDR1 SGHRS, CDR2 YFSETQ. CDR3 sequence: CASSPIPGQGLYEQYF. The CDR3 nucleotides read TGCGCCAGCAGCCCAATACCGGGACAGGGCCTCTACGAGCAGTACTTC.

The chain links TRBV27 to TRBJ2-1; 9 bases line up with TRBD1. The length of the CDR3 is 15 residues. Germline values: CDR1 MNHEY, CDR2 SMNVEV (reference sequence). J gave up 6 bases and V 5 bases, and 8 bases lay outside the gene matches. In nucleotides, the CDR3 is TGTGCCAGCAGTCCAACCGGGACAGGGACCAATGAGCAGTTCTTC. It specifies CASSPTGTGTNEQFF.

This clone is medium-sized (0.01 to 0.1%) within its sample. This chain connects TRBV6-6 to TRBJ1-2; tentatively, D is TRBD1 (6 bases). The CDR3 is made up of 13 amino acids. Trimming shortened V by 4 bases and J by 2 bases, and 8 bases separated the two germline ends. The V gene's germline CDR1 is MNHNY and CDR2 SVGAGI (reference sequence). This CDR3 reads CASSFTGNYGYTF. The CDR3 DNA follows: TGTGCCAGCAGTTTTACAGGGAACTATGGCTACACCTTC.

In this sample, this clone turned up once. This rearrangement joins TRBV4-3 to TRBJ1-5; D possibly corresponds to TRBD1 (5 bases). Trimming removed 1 base at V and 0 bases at J, with 25 bases between. The CDR3 totals 21 residues. The germline V gene encodes CDR1 LGHNA and CDR2 YSLEER. CDR3: CASSQVPFGAQSFYSNQPQHF. CDR3 in DNA: TGCGCCAGCAGCCAAGTACCATTCGGGGCCCAAAGCTTTTATAGCAATCAGCCCCAGCATTTT.